Following are 12 T cell receptor beta chains from one sample sequenced in a study of tumor and adjacent non-tumor tissue in lung cancer. This sample's RNA came from whole unsorted tissue. Three rounds of nested PCR, following a modified ARM-PCR protocol, produced the TCRbeta library. TCRdb ran MiXCR on the multiplex PCR reads and lists one entry per CDR3 protein. The table has about 90,000 distinct CDR3 sequences, 61% seen once. The sample taken for sequencing was lung tumor tissue. The receptors come from a man between 70 and 80 years old with non-small cell lung cancer.

The chain joins TRBV7-4 to TRBJ2-1; D not resolved. Germline values: CDR1 SGHVT, CDR2 SQSDAQ. The ends were cut back, 5 bases at V and 4 bases at J, with 18 bases in the middle. The CDR3 has 16 residues. CDR3 nucleotide sequence: TGTGCCAGCAGCGTACACCAGCAGGAGAGATACAATGAGCAGTTCTTC. It codes for CASSVHQQERYNEQFF. The full variable domain, its missing parts supplied by reference TRBV7-4 and TRBJ2-1, is GAGVSQSPRYKVAKRGRDVALRCDSISGHVTLYWYRQTLGQGSEVLTYSQSDAQRDKSGRPSGRFSAERPERSVSTLKIQRTEQGDSAVYLCASSVHQQERYNEQFFGPGTRLTVL.

At least ten counts were recorded for this clonotype. This rearrangement joins TRBV24-1 to TRBJ2-5, with D possibly matching TRBD2 (6 bases). Trimming removed 3 bases from V and 4 bases from J, with 11 bases in between. Germline values: CDR1 KGHDR, CDR2 SFDVKD. The CDR3 contains 14 residues. This CDR3 is CATSDRGKRETQYF. The CDR3 DNA reads TGTGCCACCAGTGATCGGGGGAAGAGAGAGACCCAGTACTTC.

The chain employs TRBV29-1 and TRBJ2-1; 14 bases match TRBD2. Germline loops: CDR1 SQVTM, CDR2 ANQGSEA. The CDR3 runs to 16 residues. This CDR3 is CNVGLAGGISYNEQFF. In nucleotides, the CDR3 is TGCAACGTAGGACTAGCGGGGGGTATATCCTACAATGAGCAGTTCTTC.

This clonotype showed up just a few times. A read error is possible here, since a much larger clone lies one base away. The CDR3 bases are TGTGCCAGCAGGGATCGCGGGCACGAGCAGTACTTC. It is translated as CASRDRGHEQYF. This chain uses TRBV12-3 or TRBV12-4 with TRBJ2-7; D is possibly TRBD2 (5 bases). The length of the CDR3 is 12 residues. V was shortened by 6 bases and J by 5 bases, with 11 bases between the two germline ends.

This clonotype was picked up a small number of times. A much larger clone lies a single base off, so this may be a read error. The chain has TRBV6-5 and TRBJ2-1, with 10 bases that match TRBD2. The CDR3 consists of 16 residues. Germline CDR1 is MNHEY and CDR2 is SVGAGI. This chain's CDR3 is CASSSPSSGSGNEQSF. CDR3 bases: TGTGCCAGCAGTTCGCCTTCTAGCGGGAGCGGCAATGAGCAGTCCTTC.

This clonotype was detected many times. V usage is TRBV5-4 and J usage is TRBJ2-3, with 8 bases identical to TRBD2. Germline assignment: CDR1 SGHNT and CDR2 YYREEE (reference sequence). V was clipped by 2 bases and J by 4 bases; unmatched bases: 3. The CDR3 is 14 amino acids. The CDR3 sequence is CASSFSAGADTQYF. The CDR3 DNA follows: TGTGCCAGCAGCTTTTCAGCGGGGGCAGATACGCAGTATTTT.

Concerning this clonotype: This may arise from a read error, as a much more abundant clone is one base away. Since no conserved phenylalanine or tryptophan closes the CDR3, a read error is the likely cause. The gene calls are TRBV12-5 and TRBJ2-5; TRBD2 might be the D (5 bases). Germline V gene lookup returns CDR1 LGHNT and CDR2 FRNRAP. This CDR3 is built from 12 residues. V gave up 7 bases and J gave up 5 bases, with 11 bases separating them. The CDR3 reads CASAGNGETQYY. CDR3 in DNA: TGTGCTAGTGCGGGGAATGGCGAGACCCAGTACTAC.

V and J are TRBV7-3 and TRBJ2-7; 7 bases map to TRBD2. Germline-derived CDR1 and CDR2 are SGHTA and FQGTGA. CDR3 length: 13 amino acids. Trimming at V came to 7 bases and at J to 5 bases, leaving 8 bases not matched to a gene. DNA of the CDR3: TGTGCCAGCAACTCCTACCTAGCGGACGAGCAGTACTTC. Translation gives CASNSYLADEQYF.

This clonotype was observed a few times. The V gene is TRBV11-2, the J gene TRBJ2-3, with D possibly being TRBD1 (6 bases). The V gene's germline CDR1 is SGHAT and CDR2 FQNNGV. V was pared by 4 bases and J by 3 bases, with 14 bases between. There are 15 residues in the CDR3. The CDR3 here is CASSYQQGETDTQYF. The CDR3 region has the DNA TGTGCCAGCAGCTACCAACAGGGAGAGACAGATACGCAGTATTTT.

This clonotype was picked up a small number of times. Since a much larger clone is just one base distant, this may be a read error. The chain has TRBV12-3 or TRBV12-4 and TRBJ2-4; 10 nucleotides agree with TRBD1. This CDR3 has 15 residues. V shed 5 bases, J shed 6 bases, and the junction held 7 bases outside the gene matches. The CDR3 is CASSKDRGIRNIQYF. In DNA form, the CDR3 reads TGTGCCAGCAGTAAGGACAGGGGGATCAGAAACATTCAGTACTTC.

This clonotype was seen more than once but under ten times. The J gene is TRBJ1-5, the V gene TRBV20-1; TRBD1 might be the D (6 bases). Germline assignment: CDR1 DFQATT and CDR2 SNEGSKA (reference sequence). V was cut by 0 bases and J by 4 bases, with 10 bases left in between. This CDR3 has 14 amino acids. The CDR3 loop reads CSAREGHQNQPQHF. The DNA for the CDR3 is TGCAGTGCTAGAGAGGGACACCAAAATCAGCCCCAGCATTTT.

This clonotype was recorded many times. The CDR3 DNA sequence: TGTGCCAGCAGTTCCCCCGGACATGGGAACACTGAAGCTTTCTTT. It is translated as CASSSPGHGNTEAFF. The chain employs TRBV6-2 or TRBV6-3 and TRBJ1-1; the D gene is possibly TRBD1 (5 bases). Germline V gene lookup returns CDR1 MNHEY and CDR2 SVGEGT. The V gene lost 4 bases and the J gene lost 1 base, with 13 bases spanning the gap. The CDR3 sequence is 15 residues long.